These 2 T cell receptor beta chains originate from one sample sequenced in a study of OX40 agonist ivuxolimab in advanced cancers. The library was prepared using the immunoSEQ multiplex PCR assay. The table was pulled from immuneACCESS by TCRdb, which kept in-frame rearrangements only. Such tables lose some clones; where checked, under half of the loss comes from unresolved V genes, and the rest has no known cause. The sample profile shows tens of thousands of clones; roughly nine tenths of them were found once. Jointly, the top ten make up around 16% of the sample. Sequencing used CD4+ or CD8+ T cells sorted from blood, obtained in a trial of the OX40 agonist ivuxolimab. The receptors come from an adult with an advanced solid tumor such as melanoma, head and neck, liver or kidney cancer.

This clone was picked up a small number of times. The chain uses TRBV14 and TRBJ2-5; TRBD1 matches at 8 bases. The J call may be incorrect, as the DNA end agrees better with TRBJ2-7. This CDR3 has 15 residues. Germline CDR1 reads SGHDN; CDR2 reads FVKESK. In DNA, the CDR3 is TGTGCCAGCAGCCAAGAGGGGACAGGCCGCAGCGAGCAGTACTTC. Amino acid sequence: CASSQEGTGRSEQYF.

A single count supports this clone. V gene TRBV7-9 combines with J gene TRBJ2-7; 8 bases align to TRBD1. The CDR3 has 15 amino acids. The germline gives CDR1 SEHNR, CDR2 FQNEAQ (reference sequence). Trimming took 5 bases from V and 2 from J; bases not matched to a gene: 8. The CDR3 spells CASSGGQGRTYEQYF. The CDR3 coding sequence is TGTGCCAGCAGCGGCGGACAGGGTCGGACCTACGAGCAGTACTTC. Based on the CDR3 plus reference TRBV7-9 and TRBJ2-7, the full variable domain is DTGVSQNPRHKITKRGQNVTFRCDPISEHNRLYWYRQTLGQGPEFLTYFQNEAQLEKSRLLSDRFSAERPKGSFSTLEIQRTEQGDSAMYLCASSGGQGRTYEQYFGPGTRLTVT.